Below, one T cell receptor (beta chain) is given with its context. This CDR3 comprises 15 residues. Trimming cost V 1 base and J 5 bases, with 14 bases left between them. The germline V gene encodes CDR1 SGHTA and CDR2 FQGNSA. The source of the sample is a study of technical replicates of blood from four donors. Data came from immunoSEQ multiplex PCR; TCRdb stores just in-frame clones and leaves some out. The table includes tens of thousands of clones, around 89% detected once. This chain joins TRBV7-2 and TRBJ1-1; TRBD1 might be the D (6 bases). The clonotype originates from a human donor in good health. Some clones in this sample may be carry-over from other donors' samples. The material sequenced was PBMCs. In nucleotides, the CDR3 is TGTGCCAGCAGCTTAGTAACAGGGCGAGGAACTGAAGCTTTCTTT. It is translated as CASSLVTGRGTEAFF.